This T cell receptor beta chain was identified during a study of cytomegalovirus exposure and HLA in healthy donors. Points from the study as a whole: Association of 16,951 TCR beta sequences with HLA alleles was found at 0.05 false discovery rate in a later analysis. Later analysis associated a missense DCLRE1C variant with TCR beta V- and J-gene trimming.

This CDR3 region has 14 residues. V trimming: 4 bases; J trimming: 2 bases; junction bases outside the gene matches: 4. Germline CDR1 reads LNHDA; CDR2 reads SQIVND (reference sequence). Healthy bone marrow donors formed the donor group. Of note for this clone: What it binds is unknown.

13 Jbeta primers and 60 Vbeta primers were used for the PCR. Only in-frame clones appear in the TCRdb table, and some are missing; sequencing was by immunoSEQ multiplex PCR. Found here are roughly 180,000 clones, roughly 80% of them singletons; the top ten hold approximately 2.4%. Sequencing was performed on PBMCs. The V gene is TRBV19, the J gene TRBJ1-2, with 7 positions matching TRBD1. This clonotype was sampled from a female donor in good health and CMV-seronegative. This CDR3 is CASSTGQTNYGYTF. DNA of the CDR3: TGTGCCAGTAGTACGGGACAGACCAACTATGGCTACACCTTC.